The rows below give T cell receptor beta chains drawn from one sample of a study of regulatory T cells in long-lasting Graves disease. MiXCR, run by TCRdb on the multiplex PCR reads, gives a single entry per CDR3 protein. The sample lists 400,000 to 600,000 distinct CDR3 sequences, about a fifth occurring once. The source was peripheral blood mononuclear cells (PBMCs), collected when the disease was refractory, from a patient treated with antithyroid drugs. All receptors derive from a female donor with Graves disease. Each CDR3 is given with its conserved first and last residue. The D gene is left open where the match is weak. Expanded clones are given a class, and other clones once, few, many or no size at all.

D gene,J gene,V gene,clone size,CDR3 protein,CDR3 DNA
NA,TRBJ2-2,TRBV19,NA,CASSIGISGTNTGELFF,TGTGCCAGTAGTATCGGTATATCGGGGACGAACACCGGGGAGCTGTTTTTT
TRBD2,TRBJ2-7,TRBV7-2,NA,CASSLAGGRAPHSYEQYF,TGTGCCAGCAGCTTAGCAGGCGGGAGGGCACCCCACTCCTACGAGCAGTACTTC
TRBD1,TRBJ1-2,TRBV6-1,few,CASRPGQVANYGYTF,TGTGCCAGCAGACCTGGACAGGTTGCTAACTATGGCTACACCTTC
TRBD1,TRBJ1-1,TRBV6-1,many,CASSHDRGLDTEAFF,TGTGCCAGCAGTCACGACAGGGGGTTGGACACTGAAGCTTTCTTT
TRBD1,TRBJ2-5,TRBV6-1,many,CASSNRQGLGETQYF,TGTGCCAGCAGTAATCGACAGGGTCTTGGAGAGACCCAGTACTTC
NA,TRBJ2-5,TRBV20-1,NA,CSAREPQGREETQYF,TGCAGTGCTAGGGAGCCACAGGGAAGGGAAGAGACCCAGTACTTC
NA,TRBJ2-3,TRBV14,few,CASSQVSDTQYF,TGTGCCAGCAGCCAAGTATCAGATACGCAGTATTTT
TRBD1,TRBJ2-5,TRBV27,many,CASRTIRDRGWTQYF,TGTGCCAGCAGAACTATACGGGACAGGGGGTGGACCCAGTACTTC
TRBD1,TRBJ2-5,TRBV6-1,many,CASRKDRAEGQETQYF,TGTGCCAGCAGAAAGGACAGGGCAGAAGGCCAAGAGACCCAGTACTTC
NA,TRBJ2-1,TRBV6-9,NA,CASSSLSAGGYNEQFF,TGTGCCAGCAGTTCTCTCTCAGCGGGCGGATACAATGAGCAGTTCTTC
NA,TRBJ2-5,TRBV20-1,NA,CSASPRTYYQETQYF,TGCAGTGCTAGCCCGAGGACGTATTACCAAGAGACCCAGTACTTC
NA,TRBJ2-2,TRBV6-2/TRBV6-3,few,CASSYWANTGELFF,TGTGCCAGCAGTTACTGGGCGAACACCGGGGAGCTGTTTTTT
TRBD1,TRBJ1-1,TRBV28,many,CASSLQGATEAFF,TGTGCCAGCAGTTTACAGGGGGCCACTGAAGCTTTCTTT
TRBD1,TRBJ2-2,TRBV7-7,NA,CASSPRQGTAGELFF,TGTGCTAGCAGCCCCAGACAGGGTACAGCCGGGGAGCTGTTTTTT
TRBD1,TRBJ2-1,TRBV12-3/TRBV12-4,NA,CASTRTGSGEQFF,TGTGCCAGCACCCGGACAGGGTCCGGTGAGCAGTTCTTC
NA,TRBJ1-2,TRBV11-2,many,CASSLDSARARSYTF,TGTGCCAGCAGCTTAGATTCGGCCAGGGCCCGTAGCTACACCTTC
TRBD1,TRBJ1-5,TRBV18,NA,CASSPGDRDQPQHF,TGTGCCAGCTCACCAGGGGACAGGGATCAGCCCCAGCATTTT
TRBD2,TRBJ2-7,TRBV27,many,CASRSGSGDYEQYF,TGTGCCAGCAGGAGCGGGAGTGGGGACTACGAGCAGTACTTC
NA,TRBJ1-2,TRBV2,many,CASSDRDYYGYTF,TGTGCCAGCAGTGATCGGGATTACTATGGCTACACCTTC
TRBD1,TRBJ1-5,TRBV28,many,CASSRGQGQPQHF,TGTGCCAGCAGTAGGGGGCAGGGACAGCCCCAGCATTTT
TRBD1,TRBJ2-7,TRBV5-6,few,CASSLWEPGTENFYEQYF,TGTGCCAGCAGCTTATGGGAGCCGGGGACAGAGAACTTTTACGAGCAGTACTTC
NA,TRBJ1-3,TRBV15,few,CATSSWEGGNTIYF,TGTGCCACCAGCTCCTGGGAGGGTGGAAACACCATATATTTT
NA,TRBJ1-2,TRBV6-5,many,CASSSPSGWGYTF,TGTGCCAGCAGTTCCCCCTCCGGTTGGGGCTACACCTTC
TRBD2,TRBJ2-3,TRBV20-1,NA,CSASGLAVSTDTQYF,TGCAGTGCTAGTGGACTAGCGGTTAGCACAGATACGCAGTATTTT
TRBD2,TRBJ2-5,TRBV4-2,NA,CASSQELLAQETQYF,TGTGCCAGCAGCCAAGAGTTACTAGCGCAAGAGACCCAGTACTTC
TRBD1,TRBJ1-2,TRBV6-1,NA,CASRLTRTGSYGYTF,TGTGCCAGCAGACTTACTCGGACAGGGAGCTATGGCTACACCTTC
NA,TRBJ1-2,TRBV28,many,CASSLGTMGYGYTF,TGTGCCAGCAGTTTAGGGACTATGGGCTATGGCTACACCTTC
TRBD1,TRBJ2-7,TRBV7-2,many,CASSLGVRDRVDEQYF,TGTGCCAGCAGCTTAGGGGTCCGGGACAGGGTCGACGAGCAGTACTTC
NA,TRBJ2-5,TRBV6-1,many,CASTPSGVRVQGVETQYF,TGTGCCAGCACCCCTTCGGGGGTCAGGGTGCAAGGTGTAGAGACCCAGTACTTC
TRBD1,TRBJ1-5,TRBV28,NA,CASSLIGQGNQPQHF,TGTGCCAGCAGTTTAATAGGACAGGGCAATCAGCCCCAGCATTTT
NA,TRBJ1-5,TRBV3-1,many,CASSQGAGGAQPQHF,TGTGCCAGCAGCCAGGGAGCCGGCGGGGCGCAACCCCAGCATTTT
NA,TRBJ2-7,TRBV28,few,CASSGPGNLYEQYF,TGTGCCAGCAGTGGTCCAGGGAATTTGTACGAGCAGTACTTC
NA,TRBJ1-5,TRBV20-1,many,CSASYTGYSNQPQHF,TGCAGTGCTTCCTACACAGGGTATAGCAATCAGCCCCAGCATTTT
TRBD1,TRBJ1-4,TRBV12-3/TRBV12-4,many,CASSLGDRDEKLFF,TGTGCCAGCAGTTTGGGAGACAGGGATGAAAAACTGTTTTTT
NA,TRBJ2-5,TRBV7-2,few,CASSSGMQETQYF,TGTGCCAGCAGCTCCGGGATGCAAGAGACCCAGTACTTC
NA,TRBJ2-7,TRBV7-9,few,CASSPFQTGGTGCEQYF,TGTGCCAGCAGCCCATTTCAGACGGGAGGGACAGGGTGCGAGCAGTACTTC
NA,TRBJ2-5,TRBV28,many,CASSSGTTQETQYF,TGTGCCAGCAGCTCCGGGACAACCCAAGAGACCCAGTACTTC
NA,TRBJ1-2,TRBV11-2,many,CASSPGISGYTF,TGTGCCAGCAGCCCGGGAATAAGTGGCTACACCTTC
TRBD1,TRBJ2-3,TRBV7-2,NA,CASSFTGQGIDTQYF,TGTGCCAGCAGCTTTACTGGACAGGGCATAGATACGCAGTATTTT
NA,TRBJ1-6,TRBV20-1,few,CSARDSPDGSPLHF,TGCAGTGCTAGAGATTCACCTGATGGGTCCCCCCTCCACTTT
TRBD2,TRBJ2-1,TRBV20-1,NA,CSASLPSGGSYNEQFF,TGCAGTGCTAGTTTACCTAGCGGGGGATCTTACAATGAGCAGTTCTTC
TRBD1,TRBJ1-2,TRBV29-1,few,CSVEKTGTRNGYTF,TGCAGCGTTGAAAAGACAGGGACAAGGAATGGCTACACCTTC
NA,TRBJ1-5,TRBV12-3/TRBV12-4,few,CASSLNPGVTQPQHF,TGTGCCAGCAGTTTAAATCCAGGGGTTACTCAGCCCCAGCATTTT
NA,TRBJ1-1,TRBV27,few,CASSFDYFGGITFRAFF,TGTGCCAGCAGTTTCGATTATTTTGGCGGAATCACATTTCGGGCTTTCTTT